A single sample gave rise to the 25 T cell receptor beta chains below, sequenced in a study of T cells in Graves' hyperthyroidism and ophthalmopathy. Amplified TCR beta CDR3 regions derived from RNA transcripts. Initially, a first-round RT-PCR of the TCR CDR3 employed the HTBI primer set. Each CDR3 protein gets one entry after TCRdb re-called the multiplex PCR reads with MiXCR. The table has roughly 510,000 distinct CDR3 sequences, 46% seen once. The specimen sequenced was peripheral blood or thyroid tissue (not recorded which). These TCRs come from an adult woman with Graves' disease, either hyperthyroidism or ophthalmopathy (not recorded which).

The V call is TRBV20-1, the J call TRBJ2-5, with 10 bases that match TRBD2. Gene TRBJ2-1 matches the end of the DNA better, so the J call may be wrong. This CDR3 spans 14 amino acids. The germline CDR1 and CDR2 sequences are DFQATT and SNEGSKA (reference sequence). CDR3 nucleotide sequence: TGCAGTGCTAGAGGTTTAGCGGGAGGCTATGAGCAGTTCTTC. Residues: CSARGLAGGYEQFF.

This clonotype was observed a few times. The CDR3 sequence: CALNPGTGDSGANVLTF. As DNA, the CDR3 is TGTGCTCTCAACCCCGGGACAGGAGACTCTGGGGCCAACGTCCTGACTTTC. The rearrangement links TRBV6-1 to TRBJ2-6; 8 positions agree with TRBD1. Germline CDR1 is MNHNS and CDR2 is SASEGT. CDR3 size: 17 residues.

The gene calls are TRBV4-1 and TRBJ2-2; the match to TRBD2 covers 8 bases. Germline CDR1 reads MGHRA; CDR2 reads YSYEKL. Unmatched junction bases numbered 10, after V lost 4 bases and J lost 3 bases. This CDR3 is built from 17 residues. The CDR3 loop is CASSPISSGWYTGELFF. DNA for the CDR3: TGCGCCAGCAGCCCTATATCTAGCGGGTGGTACACCGGGGAGCTGTTTTTT.

This clonotype was seen a handful of times. This chain joins TRBV4-1 and TRBJ2-7, with 11 bases aligning to TRBD2. From germline, CDR1 is MGHRA and CDR2 YSYEKL. The CDR3 has 15 residues. V gave up 3 bases and J gave up 2 bases; unmatched junction bases: 3. DNA for the CDR3: TGCGCCAGCAGCCATGCGGGACTAGCGGCCTACGAGCAGTACTTC. This codes for CASSHAGLAAYEQYF.

The genes are TRBV7-2 and TRBJ2-5, with D perhaps matching TRBD1 (6 bases). The CDR3 has 14 residues. V was shortened by 1 base and J by 9 bases, with 15 bases between the two germline ends. Germline V CDR1 and CDR2: SGHTA, FQGNSA. DNA of the CDR3: TGTGCCAGCAGCTTAGTGGTGTCCAGGGGAGCCCAGTACTTC. Amino acids: CASSLVVSRGAQYF.

This clonotype was picked up many times. The gene calls are TRBV6-5 and TRBJ1-2, with 7 bases identical to TRBD1. The CDR3 is 15 residues long. The germline gives CDR1 MNHEY, CDR2 SVGAGI. V shed 6 bases, J shed 4 bases, and the junction held 11 bases outside the gene matches. CDR3 in amino acids: CASRGKQGYGYGYTF. CDR3 nucleotides: TGTGCCAGCAGAGGGAAACAGGGGTACGGCTATGGCTACACCTTC.

This clonotype was detected many times. V and J are TRBV10-3 and TRBJ1-2, with 8 positions matching TRBD1. Per the germline V gene, CDR1 is ENHRY and CDR2 is SYGVKD. The CDR3 contains 14 residues. Trimming took 4 bases from V and 8 from J; bases not matched to a gene: 9. The CDR3 sequence: CAISADRVNLGYTF. The CDR3 DNA sequence: TGTGCCATCAGTGCGGACAGGGTGAACTTAGGCTACACCTTC.

The gene calls are TRBV6-2 or TRBV6-3 and TRBJ2-7; 7 positions match TRBD2. The CDR3 spans 13 residues. V was pared by 8 bases and J by 7 bases, with 11 bases of the junction left unmatched. Germline values: CDR1 MNHEY, CDR2 SVGEGT. The chain's CDR3 is CASGREISWEQYF. In nucleotides, the CDR3 is TGTGCCAGCGGGCGGGAGATCTCTTGGGAGCAGTACTTC.

This rearrangement joins TRBV5-1 to TRBJ2-6, with D hard to call. CDR3 size: 15 residues. Trimming pared 3 bases from V and 0 bases from J, leaving 7 bases between. Germline loops: CDR1 SGHRS, CDR2 YFSETQ. In DNA form, the CDR3 reads TGCGCCAGCAGCTCGGCACCCTCTGGGGCCAACGTCCTGACTTTC. It specifies CASSSAPSGANVLTF.

V and J are TRBV7-7 and TRBJ2-5, with no clear D. Germline CDR1 and CDR2: SSHAT and FNYEAQ (reference sequence). The CDR3 totals 13 residues. V was cut by 4 bases and J by 7 bases, with 13 bases left in between. The CDR3: CASSSITLATQYF. The CDR3 DNA reads as TGTGCCAGCAGCTCCATAACCCTTGCGACCCAGTACTTC.

The chain carries TRBV29-1 and TRBJ1-2; 9 nucleotides match TRBD1. The CDR3 is made up of 13 amino acids. With 1 base clipped from V and 3 bases from J, the junction kept 0 bases outside the gene matches. Germline V gene data show CDR1 as SQVTM and CDR2 as ANQGSEA. CDR3 in amino acids: CSVEGTGDYGYTF. The DNA for the CDR3 is TGCAGCGTTGAAGGGACAGGGGACTATGGCTACACCTTC.

This clonotype was observed a handful of times. This CDR3 reads CSARVGGRYTDTQYF. The CDR3 DNA follows: TGCAGTGCTAGAGTGGGCGGGAGATACACAGATACGCAGTATTTT. The rearrangement joins TRBV20-1 to TRBJ2-3; TRBD2 aligns across 7 bases. V lost 1 base to trimming and J lost 2 bases; unmatched junction nucleotides: 6. The CDR3 runs to 15 residues. Germline V lookup: CDR1 DFQATT, CDR2 SNEGSKA (reference sequence).

This clonotype occurred many times. The chain carries TRBV20-1 and TRBJ1-6; 11 bases are shared with TRBD1. Germline CDR1 reads DFQATT; CDR2 reads SNEGSKA (reference sequence). V was clipped by 6 bases and J by 4 bases; unmatched bases: 5. CDR3 length equals 15 residues. CDR3 loop: CSARTGGAYNSPLHF. The DNA of the CDR3 is TGCAGTGCCAGGACAGGGGGCGCGTATAATTCACCCCTCCACTTT.

The chain combines TRBV20-1 with TRBJ2-5; the match to TRBD1 covers 7 bases. The CDR3 covers 12 residues. The J segment lost 3 bases and the V segment lost 6 bases, leaving 4 bases of the junction unmatched. Germline-derived CDR1 and CDR2 are DFQATT and SNEGSKA (reference sequence). Here the CDR3 DNA reads TGCAGTGCCAAAGACAGGGAAGAGACCCAGTACTTC. This translates into CSAKDREETQYF.

This clonotype was picked up a small number of times. The chain uses TRBV20-1 and TRBJ2-5; 8 bases map to TRBD1. The germline V gene has CDR1 DFQATT and CDR2 SNEGSKA (reference sequence). V shed 8 bases, J shed 4 bases, and the junction held 12 bases outside the gene matches. The CDR3 has 14 amino acids. The CDR3 here is CSLATGQGGETQYF. CDR3 DNA: TGCAGTCTAGCTACAGGACAGGGTGGAGAGACCCAGTACTTC.

This clonotype was recorded many times. The rearrangement links TRBV10-3 to TRBJ1-1; possibly TRBD1 for D (5 bases). CDR1 ENHRY and CDR2 SYGVKD come from the germline V gene. The CDR3 extends over 13 amino acids. Trimming pared 5 bases from V and 6 bases from J, leaving 13 bases between. CDR3 region: CAISKVGRAEAFF. Here the CDR3 DNA reads TGTGCCATCAGTAAGGTGGGACGGGCTGAAGCTTTCTTT.

The gene calls are TRBV5-1 and TRBJ2-7, with D possibly TRBD1 on 5 matching bases. Trimming shortened V by 0 bases and J by 2 bases, and 12 bases separated the two germline ends. The CDR3 totals 15 residues. Germline assignment: CDR1 SGHRS and CDR2 YFSETQ. CDR3 amino acids: CASSLEGLRAYEQYF. The DNA for the CDR3 is TGCGCCAGCAGCTTGGAGGGGCTTCGGGCCTACGAGCAGTACTTC.

At least ten counts were recorded for this clonotype. The chain links TRBV5-1 to TRBJ2-2, with 7 nucleotides matching TRBD1. V shed 4 bases and J 7 bases; nucleotides not matched to a gene: 10. This CDR3 has 15 residues. Germline V gene data show CDR1 as SGHRS and CDR2 as YFSETQ. The CDR3 sequence: CASSLRQGPNGELFF. DNA for the CDR3: TGCGCCAGCAGCCTACGACAGGGCCCCAACGGGGAGCTGTTTTTT.

This CDR3 reads CASSLVGSGSADTQYF. The CDR3 bases are TGCGCCAGCAGCTTGGTGGGTAGCGGGAGCGCAGATACGCAGTATTTT. The V and J genes are TRBV5-1 and TRBJ2-3, with TRBD2 matching 9 bases. The CDR3 spans 16 residues. In germline, CDR1 is SGHRS, CDR2 YFSETQ. V lost 0 bases to trimming and J lost 4 bases; unmatched junction nucleotides: 6.

This clonotype was observed a handful of times. The chain has TRBV7-2 and TRBJ2-5; the D gene is possibly TRBD1 (6 bases). Germline CDR1 and CDR2: SGHTA and FQGNSA. The length of the CDR3 is 15 residues. Trimming pared 6 bases from V and 4 bases from J, leaving 18 bases between. The CDR3 DNA reads as TGTGCCAGCAGTTCCCAACAGGGAGAGGGAGAGACCCAGTACTTC. Protein product: CASSSQQGEGETQYF.

This clonotype was detected many times. CDR3 in amino acids: CASSSGPGMNQPQHF. CDR3 DNA: TGTGCCAGCAGCTCGGGACCGGGGATGAATCAGCCCCAGCATTTT. The genes are TRBV7-2 and TRBJ1-5, with a possible D match to TRBD1 (5 bases). Germline loops: CDR1 SGHTA, CDR2 FQGNSA. The CDR3 runs 15 residues. Deletions cut 4 bases from V and 4 bases from J, with 14 bases between.

A few counts support this clonotype. The chain employs TRBV7-9 and TRBJ1-4; D is perhaps TRBD1 (5 bases). Germline V lookup: CDR1 SEHNR, CDR2 FQNEAQ (reference sequence). The V gene lost 5 bases and the J gene lost 5 bases, with 15 bases spanning the gap. The CDR3 is made up of 15 amino acids. The CDR3 protein is CASSLRTPPNEKLFF. The CDR3 bases are TGTGCCAGCAGCCTAAGGACACCGCCAAATGAAAAACTGTTTTTT. Filled out from reference TRBV7-9 and TRBJ1-4, the complete variable domain reads DTGVSQNPRHKITKRGQNVTFRCDPISEHNRLYWYRQTLGQGPEFLTYFQNEAQLEKSRLLSDRFSAERPKGSFSTLEIQRTEQGDSAMYLCASSLRTPPNEKLFFGSGTQLSVL.

The J gene is TRBJ2-7, the V gene TRBV11-2; D might be TRBD1 (6 bases). The DNA matches TRBJ2-1 better at its end, which makes the J call doubtful. CDR1 SGHAT and CDR2 FQNNGV come from the germline V gene. This CDR3 has 15 amino acids. The CDR3 bases are TGTGCCAGCAGCTTATTTGGGACAACCACCTACGAGCAGTTCTTC. Translating gives CASSLFGTTTYEQFF.

This clonotype was recorded at least ten times. The gene calls are TRBV5-1 and TRBJ2-5; 7 nucleotides agree with TRBD1. CDR3 length: 14 amino acids. Germline V gene data show CDR1 as SGHRS and CDR2 as YFSETQ. Trimming at V came to 2 bases and at J to 4 bases, leaving 5 bases not matched to a gene. The CDR3 here is CASSFAQGRETQYF. For the CDR3, the DNA is TGCGCCAGCAGCTTTGCACAGGGGAGAGAGACCCAGTACTTC.

Many counts were recorded for this clonotype. The chain links TRBV11-2 to TRBJ1-2; D gene uncertain. CDR1 SGHAT and CDR2 FQNNGV come from the germline V gene. Trimming removed 5 bases from V and 4 bases from J, with 17 bases in between. The CDR3 covers 15 residues. CDR3 protein: CASSPDLVVSYGYTF. The CDR3 nucleotides are TGTGCCAGCAGCCCCGACCTGGTCGTCAGCTATGGCTACACCTTC. Supplemented by reference TRBV11-2 and TRBJ1-2, the full variable domain reads EAGVAQSPRYKIIEKRQSVAFWCNPISGHATLYWYQQILGQGPKLLIQFQNNGVVDDSQLPKDRFSAERLKGVDSTLKIQPAKLEDSAVYLCASSPDLVVSYGYTFGSGTRLTVV.